This T cell receptor (beta chain) was retrieved from a study of Graves' ophthalmopathy and Graves' hyperthyroidism. V dropped 0 bases and J dropped 5 bases, with 11 bases sitting between them. Looked up from germline, CDR1 is SGDLS and CDR2 is YYNGEE. The CDR3 spans 15 residues. CDR3 regions of TCR beta were amplified from RNA transcripts. First-round RT-PCR with HTBI primers preceded a second-round multiplex PCR. Via MiXCR, TCRdb re-called the multiplex PCR reads, giving one row per CDR3 protein. The sample has about 740,000 distinct CDR3 sequences, roughly 40% seen once; the top ten hold 44%. This clonotype showed up many times.

The clonotype was recovered from an adult man with Graves' ophthalmopathy. This chain connects TRBV9 to TRBJ2-2, with a weak D call TRBD1 (5 bases). Material: peripheral blood. The CDR3 sequence: CASSVAAGLTGELFF. Written as DNA, the CDR3 is TGTGCCAGCAGCGTAGCGGCAGGGTTAACCGGGGAGCTGTTTTTT. The entire variable domain, with the rest obtained from reference TRBV9 and TRBJ2-2, is as follows: DSGVTQTPKHLITATGQRVTLRCSPRSGDLSVYWYQQSLDQGLQFLIQYYNGEERAKGNILERFSAQQFPDLHSELNLSSLELGDSALYFCASSVAAGLTGELFFGEGSRLTVL.